Each of the 19 T cell receptor beta chains below was sequenced from the same sample in a study of T-cell reconstitution after alpha-beta-depleted transplantation in children. Unique molecular identifiers were incorporated into the prepared TCRbeta library. TCRdb processed the PCR reads anew with MiXCR; each CDR3 protein has one entry. The table includes around 200,000 distinct CDR3 sequences, approximately 10% detected once. This material consisted of PBMCs, taken before TCRalphabeta/CD19-depleted stem cell transplant. The receptors shown here come from a child under two years old with acute myeloid leukemia, due to receive a stem cell transplant.

The table lists this clonotype with many counts. V and J are TRBV12-3 or TRBV12-4 and TRBJ2-5; TRBD2 matches 14 bases. Unmatched junction bases numbered 10, after V lost 5 bases and J lost 5 bases. The CDR3 spans 17 residues. The CDR3 protein is CASSPRGTSGGGETQYF. The CDR3 DNA reads as TGTGCCAGCAGTCCTAGGGGGACTAGCGGGGGCGGGGAGACCCAGTACTTC.

This clonotype was recorded many times. V and J are TRBV4-2 and TRBJ1-5; D possibly corresponds to TRBD1 (5 bases). The length of the CDR3 is 16 residues. V lost 0 bases, J lost 1 base, and 10 bases lay in between. Germline CDR1 LGHNA, CDR2 YNFKEQ. The CDR3 DNA reads TGTGCCAGCAGCCAAGAGTGGGGCCAAAGCAATCAGCCCCAGCATTTT. Amino acid sequence: CASSQEWGQSNQPQHF.

There are many counts of this clonotype. The chain joins TRBV7-9 to TRBJ1-1; unclear D gene. V was clipped by 2 bases and J by 10 bases, with 11 bases between them. This CDR3 has 12 residues. Germline V CDR1 and CDR2: SEHNR, FQNEAQ (reference sequence). The DNA for the CDR3 is TGTGCCAGCAGCTTAAGCACAGTCGGAGCTTTCTTT. Residues: CASSLSTVGAFF.

This clonotype has a single count. A read error may be the cause here, since a much bigger clone is one base away. V and J are TRBV20-1 and TRBJ2-5; D is undetermined. The CDR3 loop spans 14 amino acids. V was cut by 4 bases and J by 10 bases, with 22 bases left in between. Germline loops: CDR1 DFQATT, CDR2 SNEGSKA (reference sequence). The CDR3 loop is CSAIETGLRDVQYF. The CDR3 coding sequence is TGCAGTGCTATAGAGACCGGGTTAAGAGATGTCCAGTACTTC.

In its sample, this clonotype was seen many times. The CDR3 sequence is CSARVSVGDQPQHF. Written as DNA, the CDR3 is TGCAGTGCTAGAGTCTCAGTGGGGGATCAGCCCCAGCATTTT. The chain joins TRBV20-1 to TRBJ1-5, with D possibly TRBD1 on 5 matching bases. V was clipped by 1 base and J by 5 bases, with 12 bases between them. CDR1 is DFQATT, CDR2 SNEGSKA, per germline (reference sequence). There are 14 residues in the CDR3.

This clonotype has only a few counts. J is TRBJ1-3 and V is TRBV28; a weak D match, TRBD1 (6 bases). Germline values: CDR1 MDHEN, CDR2 SYDVKM. The CDR3 contains 17 residues. V lost 2 bases, J lost 4 bases, and 18 bases lay in between. The CDR3 sequence: CASSLGHLGGAGNTIYF. The CDR3 nucleotides read TGTGCCAGCAGTTTAGGGCACTTAGGGGGTGCCGGAAACACCATATATTTT.

The rearrangement joins TRBV5-6 to TRBJ2-1, with 11 nucleotides matching TRBD2. The V segment lost 1 base and the J segment 7 bases; nucleotides outside the gene matches: 7. There are 16 residues in the CDR3. Germline CDR1 reads SGHDT; CDR2 reads YYEEEE. CDR3 protein: CASSLFLAGGLNEQFF. The CDR3 DNA sequence: TGTGCCAGCAGCTTGTTCCTAGCGGGGGGATTAAATGAGCAGTTCTTC.

This clonotype was counted ten times or more. This sequence joins TRBV7-8 and TRBJ2-1, with 14 positions matching TRBD2. J gave up 8 bases and V 2 bases, and 5 bases lay outside the gene matches. The CDR3 runs 16 residues. The germline V gene encodes CDR1 SGHVS and CDR2 FQNEAQ. The CDR3 loop is CASSLLRLAGGYEQFF. For the CDR3, the DNA is TGTGCCAGCAGCTTACTTAGACTAGCGGGAGGGTATGAGCAGTTCTTC.

This clonotype was seen many times. This chain connects TRBV18 to TRBJ2-7; 7 bases agree with TRBD1. The trim removed 4 bases at V and 3 bases at J, leaving 12 bases unmatched. Germline CDR1 and CDR2: KGHSH and LQKENI. This CDR3 region has 16 residues. The CDR3 protein is CASSLYVRDRGYEQYF. CDR3 nucleotide sequence: TGTGCCAGCTCACTCTATGTCAGGGACAGAGGCTACGAGCAGTACTTC.

This clonotype was detected ten times or more. The chain employs TRBV20-1 and TRBJ2-3, with D perhaps TRBD1 or TRBD2 (5 bases each). The CDR3 totals 13 residues. The V end was cut by 1 base, the J end by 4 bases, with 9 bases between. Germline lookup yields CDR1 DFQATT and CDR2 SNEGSKA (reference sequence). Here the CDR3 reads CSARVPGPDTQYF. CDR3 DNA: TGCAGTGCTAGAGTGCCGGGGCCAGATACGCAGTATTTT.

This clonotype was recorded at least ten times. The chain links TRBV28 to TRBJ1-4; 10 bases align to TRBD1. V gave up 4 bases and J gave up 11 bases; unmatched junction bases: 4. CDR1 is MDHEN, CDR2 SYDVKM, per germline. The CDR3 runs 13 residues. The CDR3 DNA follows: TGTGCCAGCAGTTCGACAGGGGGCTTGAAACTGTTTTTT. It translates to CASSSTGGLKLFF.

This clonotype has only a few counts. The chain has TRBV12-3 or TRBV12-4 and TRBJ2-5; no clear D gene. V lost 3 bases, J lost 5 bases, and 10 bases lay in between. The CDR3 length is 13 residues. CDR3 DNA sequence: TGTGCCAGCAGTTTTGCGCTGAAGGAGACCCAGTACTTC. Translation: CASSFALKETQYF.

At least ten counts were recorded for this clonotype. The chain recombines TRBV7-8 with TRBJ2-7; 7 bases map to TRBD2. The CDR3 has 14 residues. Germline loops: CDR1 SGHVS, CDR2 FQNEAQ. Unmatched junction bases numbered 7, after V lost 5 bases and J lost 3 bases. CDR3 residues: CASSPRLARYEQYF. The CDR3 DNA sequence: TGTGCCAGCAGCCCCAGACTAGCCCGCTACGAGCAGTACTTC.

This clonotype has ten or more counts. The CDR3 spells CASSTGTGDEKLFF. DNA for the CDR3: TGTGCCAGCAGTACCGGGACAGGGGATGAAAAACTGTTTTTT. This chain links TRBV7-9 with TRBJ1-4, with TRBD1 matching 10 bases. Trimming at V came to 6 bases and at J to 6 bases, leaving 4 bases not matched to a gene. This CDR3 is built from 14 residues. CDR1 SEHNR and CDR2 FQNEAQ come from the germline V gene (reference sequence).

This rearrangement joins TRBV21-1 to TRBJ1-1; no DNA check was done on the table's D call, TRBD1. TRBV21-1 is an annotated pseudogene. The CDR3 totals 18 residues. The CDR3: CAGSGRQGGVGMNTEAFF. The CDR3 nucleotides read TGTGCCGGCAGCGGGAGACAGGGTGGAGTGGGCATGAACACTGAAGCTTTCTTT.

This clonotype occurred many times. CDR3 in amino acids: CSASRTGNTEAFF. CDR3 nucleotides: TGCAGTGCTAGCCGAACAGGCAACACTGAAGCTTTCTTT. V gene TRBV20-1 combines with J gene TRBJ1-1; possible D gene TRBD1, 5 bases. Trimming pared 3 bases from V and 2 bases from J, leaving 10 bases between. The CDR3 is 13 residues long. Germline loops: CDR1 DFQATT, CDR2 SNEGSKA (reference sequence).

The sample holds many counts of this clonotype. V gene TRBV27 combines with J gene TRBJ2-7; 7 nucleotides agree with TRBD1. Trimming at V came to 5 bases and at J to 3 bases, leaving 10 bases not matched to a gene. Germline V gene lookup returns CDR1 MNHEY and CDR2 SMNVEV (reference sequence). The CDR3 has 15 amino acids. The CDR3 DNA is TGTGCCAGCAGTCCGGCCGGACAGGTGGGCTACGAGCAGTACTTC. Its translation: CASSPAGQVGYEQYF.

In its sample, this clonotype was seen a few times. The chain is built from TRBV6-4 and TRBJ2-3; 10 bases agree with TRBD2. The V gene end was trimmed by 2 bases and the J gene end by 1 base; junction bases not matched to a gene: 0. Germline V gene sequence: CDR1 MRHNA, CDR2 SNTAGT. This CDR3 has 15 amino acids. The CDR3 bases are TGTGCCAGCAGTGACGGGACTAGCGGCACAGATACGCAGTATTTT. Its translation: CASSDGTSGTDTQYF.

Comment on this clonotype: Possible read error: a much larger clone is one base away. The chain combines TRBV28 with TRBJ1-2; 7 nucleotides match TRBD1. The V gene's germline CDR1 is MDHEN and CDR2 SYDVKM. The V and J ends lost 3 bases and 7 bases, in that order; junction bases with no gene match: 11. The CDR3 contains 15 residues. The CDR3 region is CASSFGLGGLAGYTF. The CDR3 bases are TGTGCCAGCAGTTTTGGGTTAGGGGGCTTGGCTGGCTACACCTTC.